This entry is about one T cell receptor (beta chain). Its recognized antigen is unknown. Per-base qualities were not stored, and no clone one base away is much larger. Receptor libraries were prepared by 5' RACE. The sequencer was an Illumina HiSeq 2500. A second PCR of roughly 7 to 11 cycles was performed with a sample-barcoded 5' primer and a J-beta primer mix. A template-switch 5' adaptor carrying 12 random nucleotides introduced a unique molecular identifier onto each TCR beta cDNA molecule. Each sample yielded at least 2.5 million CDR3-containing paired-end reads. The Mint cDNA synthesis kit, primed by a TRBC-specific oligonucleotide, was used to synthesize first-strand cDNA from all RNA. Following uracil-DNA glycosylase treatment, a first 18-cycle PCR with universal primers M1SS and BC2_uni_R was performed on all cDNA. The paper's data handling went like this. For normalization, 1 million high-quality reads, each with a distinct molecular identifier, were randomly selected from each sample. Instead of being binned into consensus sequences, reads that shared molecular identifiers were thrown out. MiTCR, set to a Q25 quality threshold and the strictest error-elimination algorithm, was used for CDR3 identification, clonotype clustering and error correction. A nonparametric unseen species model with Euler transformation was used to estimate lower-bound total TCR beta diversity. TCRdb reworked the public reads: Q25 trimming with fastp, MiXCR clone assembly, productive beta chains retained. When rows share a CDR3 protein, they turn into one entry using the most common DNA and genes. In this record, the V and J calls reflect TCRdb's handling and not the investigators' own analysis. This sample lists 590,000 or so distinct CDR3 sequences; 25% to 30% were detected once. Together, the top ten hold 15% to 19% of the sample.

The data originate from a study of blood T cells in healthy people across ages (dated by TCRdb to between 2014 and 2017). The study in broad terms: In model experiments, roughly one uniquely barcoded TCR beta cDNA molecule per two T cells was captured by template switching. Age-related changes in TCR beta repertoire diversity were measured in the study by deep sequencing normalized with unique cDNA molecular identifiers. Donors were grouped into four age groups: young (average approximately 15 years), middle-aged (roughly 37), aged (approximately 67) and long-lived (less than 85). To avoid experimental bias, donors of different ages were randomly spread across the sequencing lanes. The study analyzed two additional independent replicas of 1 million unique cDNA reads from the same blood draw for two donors, one aged 18 to 29 and one aged 80 or older. Here is what the overall study found, with its caveats: As age increased, observed TCR beta diversity per million T cells dropped in a roughly linear way, and a significant reduction was already evident by age 40. Estimates of total diversity based on one million sequenced T cells were considered lower bounds and underestimates. Observed TCR beta diversity correlated strongly with the percentage of naive T cells measured by flow cytometry. Because donor CMV infection status was unknown, age-related changes in expanded clonotypes were potentially confounded. Compared with the aged group, the long-lived group had more naive CD4+ T cells, fewer expanded clones and increased TCR diversity, suggesting age selection. Bulk unsorted PBMC profiling prevented conclusive comparison of naive and antigen-experienced compartments.

Systemically healthy Caucasian individuals from Russia, around 38 in total and aged roughly 6 to 95 years, were included as donors. Each donor gave about 9.2 milliliters of peripheral blood, drawn into EDTA-treated Vacutainer tubes. Ficoll-Paque density-gradient centrifugation was used to isolate PBMCs, with at least 6.5 million per sample. Total RNA was extracted from PBMCs with Trizol reagent, with at least 5 micrograms obtained per sample. For every donor, an aliquot of PBMCs went through flow cytometry to measure the percentages of naive CD45RAhigh/CD27high T cells. V is cut by 3 bases and J by 1 base, and the space between the germline ends is 10 bases. The CDR3 numbers 13 residues from cysteine through phenylalanine. Only the CDR3 DNA stays, 39 bases, in frame from base 1. Reading the germline V gene (reference sequence) gives CDR1 DFQATT and CDR2 SNEGSKA.

Specimen: blood. The receptor's source is a woman of 80 years or more in good health. This receptor chain uses TRBV20-1 and TRBJ2-7, with TRBD1 tentatively as D gene (6 bases match). The CDR3 region: CSARGAGSYEQYF. The nucleotide sequence is TGCAGTGCTAGGGGGGCAGGATCCTACGAGCAGTACTTC.